One sample yielded the 3 T cell receptor beta chains listed below, sequenced in a study of cytomegalovirus exposure and HLA in healthy donors. It was with 60 Vbeta and 13 Jbeta primers that the PCR ran. Profiled with immunoSEQ multiplex PCR; TCRdb holds only in-frame clones, not every one. The repertoire holds about 190,000 clones, with over 65% as singletons. The sequenced sample was PBMCs. The receptors here all came from a woman aged 25 to 39 in good health and CMV-seronegative.

This chain uses TRBV9 with TRBJ2-5, with 14 bases identical to TRBD2. Near its end, the DNA agrees better with TRBJ2-7, so the J call may be wrong. The CDR3 has 16 residues. Germline assignment: CDR1 SGDLS and CDR2 YYNGEE. Here the CDR3 DNA reads TGTGCCAGCAGTGGACTAGCGGGAGGTCGCCTCTACGAGCAGTACTTC. Protein: CASSGLAGGRLYEQYF.

CDR3 protein: CATKSGGANEQYF. In DNA, the CDR3 is TGTGCCACGAAATCGGGGGGGGCCAACGAGCAGTACTTC. V usage is TRBV19 and J usage is TRBJ2-7, with 8 positions matching TRBD2. V lost 10 bases to trimming and J lost 5 bases; unmatched junction nucleotides: 10. The CDR3 spans 13 residues. CDR1 is LNHDA and CDR2 is SQIVND in the germline V gene (reference sequence). The whole variable domain, remainder taken from reference TRBV19 and TRBJ2-7, is DGGITQSPKYLFRKEGQNVTLSCEQNLNHDAMYWYRQDPGQGLRLIYYSQIVNDFQKGDIAEGYSVSREKKESFPLTVTSAQKNPTAFYLCATKSGGANEQYFGPGTRLTVT.

The CDR3 reads CAWSGPEVSGEKLFF. The CDR3 DNA follows: TGTGCCTGGAGTGGCCCGGAGGTTTCAGGTGAAAAACTGTTTTTT. V gene TRBV30 combines with J gene TRBJ1-4; D is uncertain. The V gene lost 1 base and the J gene lost 7 bases, with 16 bases spanning the gap. Germline CDR1 reads GTSNPN; CDR2 reads SVGIG (reference sequence). The CDR3 length is 15 residues. Drawing the rest from reference TRBV30 and TRBJ1-4, the complete variable domain is SQTIHQWPATLVQPVGSPLSLECTVEGTSNPNLYWYRQAAGRGLQLLFYSVGIGQISSEVPQNLSASRPQDRQFILSSKKLLLSDSGFYLCAWSGPEVSGEKLFFGSGTQLSVL.